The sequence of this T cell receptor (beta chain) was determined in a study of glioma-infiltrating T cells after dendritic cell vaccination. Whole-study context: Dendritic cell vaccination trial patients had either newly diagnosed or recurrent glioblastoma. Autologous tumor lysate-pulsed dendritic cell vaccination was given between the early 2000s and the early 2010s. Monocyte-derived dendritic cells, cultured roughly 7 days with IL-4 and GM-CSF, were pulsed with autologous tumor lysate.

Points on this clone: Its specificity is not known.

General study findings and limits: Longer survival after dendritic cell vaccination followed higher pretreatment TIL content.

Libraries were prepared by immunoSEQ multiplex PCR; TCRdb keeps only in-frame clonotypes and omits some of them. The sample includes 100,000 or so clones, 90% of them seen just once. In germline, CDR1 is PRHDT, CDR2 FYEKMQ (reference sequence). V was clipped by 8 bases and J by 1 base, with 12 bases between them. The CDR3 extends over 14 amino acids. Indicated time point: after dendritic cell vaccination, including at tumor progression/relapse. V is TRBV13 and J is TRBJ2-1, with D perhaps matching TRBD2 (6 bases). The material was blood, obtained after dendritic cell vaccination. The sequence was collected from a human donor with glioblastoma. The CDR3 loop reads CASGRGLSYNEQFF. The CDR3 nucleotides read TGTGCCAGCGGGCGGGGACTGTCCTACAATGAGCAGTTCTTC.